This TCR beta chain is drawn from a study of T cells in Graves' hyperthyroidism and ophthalmopathy. Study-wide results and limits: Researchers report that a 13 V-J model separated ophthalmopathy from stable hyperthyroidism. Among clonotypes expanded in thyroid above 0.001, most were also found in blood.

About this clonotype: Its antigen is still unknown.

TCR beta CDR3 regions were amplified from RNA transcripts. A set of HTBI primers served as the primers for a first-round RT-PCR of the TCR CDR3. One entry per CDR3 protein results from TCRdb running MiXCR on the multiplex PCR reads. The sample has 550,000 to 700,000 distinct CDR3 sequences, about 43% seen once. Not enrolled were patients with uncontrolled infection, other autoimmune disease, pregnancy or lactation. Diagnosis rested on symptoms, serum thyroxine and TRAb, thyroid ultrasound, and orbital computed tomography. The CDR3 runs to 16 residues. The V and J ends lost 0 bases and 4 bases, in that order; junction bases with no gene match: 6. From germline, CDR1 is LNHNV and CDR2 YYDKDF (reference sequence).

The sequence was obtained from an adult woman with Graves' disease, either hyperthyroidism or ophthalmopathy (not recorded which). Sequences were obtained from peripheral blood or thyroid tissue (not recorded which). The V gene is TRBV15, the J gene TRBJ1-1, with TRBD1 identical over 9 bases. DNA of the CDR3: TGTGCCACCAGCAGAGAACTGGGACAGGGTGGCACTGAAGCTTTCTTT. Its protein product is CATSRELGQGGTEAFF.